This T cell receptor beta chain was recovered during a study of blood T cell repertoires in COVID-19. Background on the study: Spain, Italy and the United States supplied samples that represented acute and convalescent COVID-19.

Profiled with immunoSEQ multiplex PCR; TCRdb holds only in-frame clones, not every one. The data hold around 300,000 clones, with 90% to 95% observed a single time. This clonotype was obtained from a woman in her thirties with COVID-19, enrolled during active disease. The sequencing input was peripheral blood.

CDR3 amino acids: CASSIGLAGLYEQYF. CDR3 nucleotides: TGTGCCAGTAGTATAGGACTAGCGGGACTCTACGAGCAGTACTTC. The V call is TRBV19, the J call TRBJ2-7, with 11 bases matching TRBD2. Germline CDR1 and CDR2: LNHDA and SQIVND (reference sequence). J lost 3 bases, V lost 1 base, and 2 bases had no gene match. The CDR3 extends over 15 amino acids. Combining the CDR3 with reference TRBV19 and TRBJ2-7 gives the whole variable domain DGGITQSPKYLFRKEGQNVTLSCEQNLNHDAMYWYRQDPGQGLRLIYYSQIVNDFQKGDIAEGYSVSREKKESFPLTVTSAQKNPTAFYLCASSIGLAGLYEQYFGPGTRLTVT.